The 8 T cell receptor beta chains presented below share a single source sample, sequenced in a study of OX40 agonist ivuxolimab in advanced cancers. Some clones are missing from TCRdb's copy, which holds only in-frame ones; the method was immunoSEQ multiplex PCR. The sample includes tens of thousands of clones, roughly 85% of them seen just once. The material sequenced was CD4+ or CD8+ T cells sorted from blood, taken in a trial of the OX40 agonist ivuxolimab. The receptors were gathered from an adult with an advanced solid tumor such as melanoma, head and neck, liver or kidney cancer.

This clone is a singleton in its sample. The genes are TRBV4-2 and TRBJ1-1; weak D call: TRBD1 (5 bases). V gave up 4 bases and J gave up 5 bases, with 14 bases separating them. The V gene's germline CDR1 is LGHNA and CDR2 YNFKEQ. The length of the CDR3 is 14 residues. CDR3 amino acids: CASSLPTEGTEAFF. The DNA of the CDR3 is TGTGCCAGCAGCCTCCCGACGGAGGGGACTGAAGCTTTCTTT.

As DNA, the CDR3 is TGTGCCAGCAGCTTAATAGGTGGGCCAGGGAGTTCCTACGAGCAGTACTTC. Translated, it gives CASSLIGGPGSSYEQYF. The rearrangement joins TRBV7-6 to TRBJ2-7; D may match TRBD1 or TRBD2 (5 bases each). The CDR3 length is 17 residues. V shed 2 bases and J shed 1 base, with 18 bases lying between them. The V gene's germline CDR1 is SGHVS and CDR2 FNYEAQ.

The chain is built from TRBV27 and TRBJ1-1, with no clear D. Germline V gene data show CDR1 as MNHEY and CDR2 as SMNVEV (reference sequence). The germline V and J ends were trimmed by 2 bases and 1 base, with 5 bases remaining between them. This CDR3 has 13 amino acids. This CDR3 reads CASSLMTNTEAFF. For the CDR3, the DNA is TGTGCCAGCAGTTTAATGACGAACACTGAAGCTTTCTTT.

This chain joins TRBV4-3 and TRBJ2-7; 9 positions match TRBD2. This CDR3 is built from 17 residues. CDR1 is LGHNA, CDR2 YSLEER, per germline. With 0 bases clipped from V and 5 bases from J, the junction kept 11 bases outside the gene matches. CDR3 in amino acids: CASSQDPRGGAAHEQYF. The CDR3, as DNA: TGCGCCAGCAGCCAAGATCCACGCGGGGGGGCCGCCCACGAGCAGTACTTC.

The table lists this clone with a few counts. V is TRBV5-1 and J is TRBJ2-7, with 8 bases fitting TRBD1. The V gene's germline CDR1 is SGHRS and CDR2 YFSETQ. The J segment lost 3 bases and the V segment lost 2 bases, leaving 10 bases of the junction unmatched. The length of the CDR3 is 16 residues. DNA of the CDR3: TGCGCCAGCAGCTTAAAAGGGACAGGAGCACTCTACGAGCAGTACTTC. This encodes CASSLKGTGALYEQYF.

This sequence joins TRBV5-6 and TRBJ2-6; D ambiguous. V dropped 1 base and J dropped 2 bases, with 13 bases sitting between them. The germline CDR1 and CDR2 sequences are SGHDT and YYEEEE. The CDR3 sequence is 17 residues long. The CDR3 spells CASSLLYEATGANVLTF. In DNA, the CDR3 is TGTGCCAGCAGCTTGTTGTACGAAGCTACTGGGGCCAACGTCCTGACTTTC.

The V call is TRBV6-5, the J call TRBJ2-1; 11 bases map to TRBD2. The CDR3 covers 15 residues. The V and J ends lost 0 bases and 5 bases, in that order; junction bases with no gene match: 0. Germline CDR1 and CDR2: MNHEY and SVGAGI. CDR3 residues: CASSYSGLADNEQFF. Here the CDR3 DNA reads TGTGCCAGCAGTTACTCGGGACTAGCGGACAATGAGCAGTTCTTC.

This chain connects TRBV5-8 to TRBJ1-1, with 7 bases matching TRBD1. There are 14 residues in the CDR3. Per germline, CDR1 SGHTS and CDR2 YDEGEE. With V trimmed by 2 bases and J by 0 bases, 1 base remained unmatched. The CDR3 reads CASSFTGVNTEAFF. The CDR3 coding sequence is TGTGCCAGCAGCTTCACAGGGGTGAACACTGAAGCTTTCTTT.